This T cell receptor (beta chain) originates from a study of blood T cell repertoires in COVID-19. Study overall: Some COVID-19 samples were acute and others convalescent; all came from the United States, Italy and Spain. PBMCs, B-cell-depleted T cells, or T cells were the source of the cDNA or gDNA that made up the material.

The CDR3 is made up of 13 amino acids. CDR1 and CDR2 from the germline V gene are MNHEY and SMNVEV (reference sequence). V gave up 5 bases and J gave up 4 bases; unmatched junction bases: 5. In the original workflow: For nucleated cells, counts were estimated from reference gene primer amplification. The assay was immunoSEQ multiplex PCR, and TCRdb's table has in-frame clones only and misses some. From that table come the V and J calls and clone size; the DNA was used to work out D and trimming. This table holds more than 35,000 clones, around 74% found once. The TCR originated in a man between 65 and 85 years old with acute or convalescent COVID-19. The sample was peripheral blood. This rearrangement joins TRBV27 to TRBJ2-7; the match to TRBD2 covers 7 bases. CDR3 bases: TGTGCCAGCAGTCCCGGGGGGAGGTACGAGCAGTACTTC. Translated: CASSPGGRYEQYF.